This is a list of T cell receptor beta chains from one sample in a study of human T cells and chemical hapten exposure. TCRdb re-called the RACE reads through MiXCR, storing one row per CDR3 protein. The sample contains around 350,000 distinct CDR3 sequences, over 5% of which appear only once. The sequences come from whole blood, collected in connection with sensitization to the hapten diphenylcyclopropenone (DPC). The source is a woman under 30 with alopecia areata. Some clones in this sample may be carry-over from other donors' samples. Each CDR3 is given with its conserved first and last residue. D genes are given only for firm matches. Size values are once, few and many counts, or a class for expanded clones, and some rows have none.

>few|TRBV7-2|TRBJ2-1|NA
CASSFGFEQFF
TGTGCCAGCAGCTTCGGCTTTGAGCAGTTCTTC
>few|TRBV6-2/TRBV6-3|TRBJ1-1|NA
CASSKQIFLTEAFF
TGTGCCAGCAGTAAACAGATATTTCTCACTGAAGCTTTCTTT
>few|TRBV18|TRBJ1-1|NA
CASSQAAANTEAFF
TGTGCCAGCTCACAGGCGGCAGCGAACACTGAAGCTTTCTTT
>few|TRBV9|TRBJ1-1|TRBD1
CASSSRDRPPETNTEAFF
TGTGCCAGCTCCTCACGGGACAGGCCACCTGAAACGAACACTGAAGCTTTCTTT
>many|TRBV20-1|TRBJ2-7|NA
CSARPGGRTYEQYF
TGCAGTGCTAGACCTGGCGGCAGAACCTACGAGCAGTACTTC
>NA|TRBV28|TRBJ2-7|NA
CASSSPDGLYEQYF
TGTGCCAGCAGTTCCCCGGACGGCCTCTACGAGCAGTACTTC
>few|TRBV20-1|TRBJ1-5|TRBD1
CSAENQGAFSNQPQHF
TGCAGTGCAGAAAACCAGGGGGCTTTTTCTAATCAGCCCCAGCATTTT
>NA|TRBV3-1|TRBJ1-1|TRBD1
CASINQGGSNTEAFF
TGTGCCAGCATCAACCAGGGGGGCTCGAACACTGAAGCTTTCTTT
>NA|TRBV3-1|TRBJ2-5|NA
CASRVGREETQYF
TGTGCCAGCAGGGTAGGTAGAGAAGAGACCCAGTACTTC
>many|TRBV9|TRBJ2-1|TRBD2
CASSLAVNNEQFF
TGTGCCAGCAGCCTAGCGGTAAACAATGAGCAGTTCTTC
>few|TRBV20-1|TRBJ2-3|TRBD2
CSAREGAGADTQYF
TGCAGTGCTAGAGAAGGCGCGGGGGCAGATACGCAGTATTTT
>many|TRBV28|TRBJ1-1|NA
CARTGIPNTEAFF
TGTGCCAGAACAGGAATCCCGAACACTGAAGCTTTCTTT
>NA|TRBV11-3|TRBJ2-3|TRBD2
CASSSRTSGEVNTQYF
TGTGCCAGCAGCTCCAGGACTAGCGGGGAAGTAAATACGCAGTATTTT
>few|TRBV7-2|TRBJ2-3|TRBD2
CASSFRGRGGPDTQYF
TGTGCCAGCAGCTTCAGAGGGCGGGGGGGCCCAGATACGCAGTATTTT
>many|TRBV7-6|TRBJ1-5|NA
CASSLEWGFSNQPQHF
TGTGCCAGCAGCTTAGAATGGGGTTTCAGCAATCAGCCCCAGCATTTT
>NA|TRBV7-2|TRBJ2-3|TRBD2
CASSLDGGVGTDTQYF
TGTGCCAGCAGCTTAGACGGGGGGGTGGGCACAGATACGCAGTATTTT